Each of the 10 T cell receptor beta chains below was sequenced from the same sample in a study of HIV-infected patients and healthy controls. Alpha and beta constant-region primers primed reverse transcription of about 0.5 ug RNA. Each of the alpha and beta chains got its own library through chain-specific third strand synthesis with indices. Via MiXCR, TCRdb re-called the 5' RACE reads, giving one row per CDR3 protein. Here the sample spans about 24,000 distinct CDR3 sequences, approximately 7.7% being singletons. The repertoire came from unfractionated whole blood and reflected all unsorted peripheral T cells. The material sequenced was blood. The receptors derive from an adult in good health.

This clonotype was detected many times. The gene calls are TRBV5-4 and TRBJ1-2; 7 bases are a match to TRBD1. The CDR3 covers 17 residues. Per germline, CDR1 SGHNT and CDR2 YYREEE (reference sequence). V lost 3 bases and J lost 0; bases outside the gene matches: 11. The CDR3 region is CASSSPVGTASNYGYTF. DNA of the CDR3: TGTGCCAGCAGCTCCCCTGTGGGGACAGCCTCTAACTATGGCTACACCTTC.

This clonotype was counted many times. This chain connects TRBV6-6 to TRBJ2-1; D is uncertain. The CDR3 is 10 residues long. V lost 11 bases and J lost 9, with 11 bases in between. The germline V gene encodes CDR1 MNHNY and CDR2 SVGAGI (reference sequence). This CDR3 reads CASGWGEQFF. In DNA form, the CDR3 reads TGTGCCTCCGGGTGGGGTGAGCAGTTCTTC.

This clonotype came up many times. V and J are TRBV7-2 and TRBJ2-3, with 7 bases fitting TRBD2. CDR3 length equals 15 residues. Trimming removed 5 bases from V and 1 base from J; junction bases left unmatched: 6. The V gene's germline CDR1 is SGHTA and CDR2 FQGNSA. The DNA of the CDR3 is TGTGCCAGCAGCCATCCGGCGGGGGGCACAGATACGCAGTATTTT. It codes for CASSHPAGGTDTQYF.

This clonotype was counted ten times or more. This sequence joins TRBV7-2 and TRBJ1-3; D might be TRBD1 (5 bases). The CDR3 covers 14 residues. V shed 5 bases and J shed 4 bases, with 12 bases lying between them. CDR1 SGHTA and CDR2 FQGNSA come from the germline V gene. The CDR3 DNA reads as TGTGCCAGCAGCCGAGGGGTAGCGGGAAACACCATATATTTT. Encoded protein: CASSRGVAGNTIYF.

This clonotype was counted many times. This chain uses TRBV20-1 with TRBJ2-5; 9 bases map to TRBD2. The CDR3 consists of 16 residues. Looked up from germline, CDR1 is DFQATT and CDR2 is SNEGSKA (reference sequence). The junction had 8 bases not matched to a gene; V was cut back by 3 bases and J by 0 bases. Written as DNA, the CDR3 is TGCAGTGCTAGTATGCTAGCGGGATTTTACCAAGAGACCCAGTACTTC. Protein: CSASMLAGFYQETQYF.

This clonotype occurred many times. This sequence joins TRBV6-5 and TRBJ2-3; the match to TRBD2 covers 8 bases. The germline gives CDR1 MNHEY, CDR2 SVGAGI. V shed 0 bases and J 3 bases; nucleotides not matched to a gene: 5. The CDR3 is 16 residues long. CDR3 coding DNA: TGTGCCAGCAGTTACTCGAGTCAGCGGGGGACAGATACGCAGTATTTT. It encodes CASSYSSQRGTDTQYF.

This clonotype came up many times. In nucleotides, the CDR3 is TGTGCCAGCAGTGTGGGACAGTCCTCCACAGATACGCAGTATTTT. Translated, it gives CASSVGQSSTDTQYF. This chain connects TRBV27 to TRBJ2-3, with TRBD1 identical over 7 bases. V gave up 5 bases and J gave up 2 bases; unmatched junction bases: 7. In germline, CDR1 is MNHEY, CDR2 SMNVEV (reference sequence). The CDR3 contains 15 residues.

This clonotype was counted many times. V is TRBV19 and J is TRBJ2-3, with 12 bases fitting TRBD2. The CDR3 totals 16 residues. CDR1 is LNHDA, CDR2 SQIVND, per germline (reference sequence). The trim removed 4 bases at V and 1 base at J, leaving 3 bases unmatched. The CDR3 DNA sequence: TGTGCCAGTAGTAAGACTAGCGGGGGCCGCACAGATACGCAGTATTTT. This translates into CASSKTSGGRTDTQYF.

This clonotype came up many times. The J gene is TRBJ1-4, the V gene TRBV12-3 or TRBV12-4; perhaps TRBD1 as D (5 bases). Between the trimmed V and J ends, which lost 5 bases and 4 bases, there was a span of 14 bases. This CDR3 contains 15 residues. CDR3 in amino acids: CASSIRQSDNEKLFF. The CDR3 DNA reads as TGTGCCAGCAGTATCCGACAGTCAGATAATGAAAAACTGTTTTTT.

This clonotype was recorded at least ten times. The rearrangement links TRBV20-1 to TRBJ2-7; 11 bases agree with TRBD2. CDR3 length: 16 residues. Germline trimming cut 0 bases from V and 2 bases from J; bases unmatched to any gene: 6. Germline values: CDR1 DFQATT, CDR2 SNEGSKA (reference sequence). In DNA, the CDR3 is TGCAGTGCTAGAGATGCTGCTAGCGGGGGGCCCTACGAGCAGTACTTC. This codes for CSARDAASGGPYEQYF.